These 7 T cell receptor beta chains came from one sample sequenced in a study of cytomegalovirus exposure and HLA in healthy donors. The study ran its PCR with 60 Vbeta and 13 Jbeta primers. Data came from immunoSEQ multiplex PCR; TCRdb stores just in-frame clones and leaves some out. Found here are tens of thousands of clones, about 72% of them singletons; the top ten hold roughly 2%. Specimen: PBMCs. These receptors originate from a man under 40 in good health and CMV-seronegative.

The CDR3: CASSLSRQVVNYGYTF. CDR3 nucleotides: TGTGCCAGCAGCCTCAGTAGACAGGTAGTAAACTATGGCTACACCTTC. This chain connects TRBV5-6 to TRBJ1-2; perhaps TRBD1 as D (6 bases). Per germline, CDR1 SGHDT and CDR2 YYEEEE. Between the trimmed V and J ends, which lost 4 bases and 2 bases, there was a span of 18 bases. The CDR3 consists of 16 residues.

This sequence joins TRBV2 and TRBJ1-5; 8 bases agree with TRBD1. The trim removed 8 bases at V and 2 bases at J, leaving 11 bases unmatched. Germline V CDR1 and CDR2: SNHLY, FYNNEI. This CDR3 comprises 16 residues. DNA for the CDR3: TGTGCCAGCGACAGGGGCTTCGGTATGGGCAATCAGCCCCAGCATTTT. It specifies CASDRGFGMGNQPQHF.

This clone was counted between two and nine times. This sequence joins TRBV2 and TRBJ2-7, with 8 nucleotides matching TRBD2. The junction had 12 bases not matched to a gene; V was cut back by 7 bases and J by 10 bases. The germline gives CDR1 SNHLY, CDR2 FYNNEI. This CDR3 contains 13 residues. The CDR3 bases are TGTGCCAGCAAGCAAGCGGGAGAATCTACTCAGTACTTC. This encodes CASKQAGESTQYF. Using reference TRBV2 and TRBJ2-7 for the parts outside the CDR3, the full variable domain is EPEVTQTPSHQVTQMGQEVILRCVPISNHLYFYWYRQILGQKVEFLVSFYNNEISEKSEIFDDQFSVERPDGSNFTLKIRSTKLEDSAMYFCASKQAGESTQYFGPGTRLTVT.

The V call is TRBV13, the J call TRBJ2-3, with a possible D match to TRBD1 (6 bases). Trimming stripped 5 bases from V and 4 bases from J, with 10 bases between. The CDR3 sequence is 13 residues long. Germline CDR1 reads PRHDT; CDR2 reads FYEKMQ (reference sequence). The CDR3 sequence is CASSPAGADTQYF. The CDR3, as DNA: TGTGCCAGCAGCCCGGCAGGGGCAGATACGCAGTATTTT.

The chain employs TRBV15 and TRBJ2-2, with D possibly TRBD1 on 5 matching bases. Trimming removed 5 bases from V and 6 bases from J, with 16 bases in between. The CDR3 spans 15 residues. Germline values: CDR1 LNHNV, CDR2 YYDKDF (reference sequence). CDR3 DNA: TGTGCCACCAGCGCCTACGTCGACAGACCCGGGGAGCTGTTTTTT. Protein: CATSAYVDRPGELFF.

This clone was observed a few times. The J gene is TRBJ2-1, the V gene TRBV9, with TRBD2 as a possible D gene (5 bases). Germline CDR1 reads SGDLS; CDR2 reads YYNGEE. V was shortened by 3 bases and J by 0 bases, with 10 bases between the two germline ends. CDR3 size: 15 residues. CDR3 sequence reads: CASSGSDPSYNEQFF. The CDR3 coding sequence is TGTGCCAGCAGCGGTAGCGACCCCTCCTACAATGAGCAGTTCTTC.

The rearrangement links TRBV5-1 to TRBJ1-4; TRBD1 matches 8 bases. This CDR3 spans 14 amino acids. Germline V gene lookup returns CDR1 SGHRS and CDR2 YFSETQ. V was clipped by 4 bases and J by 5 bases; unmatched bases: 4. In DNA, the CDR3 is TGCGCCAGCAGCCTGGGGACAGGCAATGAAAAACTGTTTTTT. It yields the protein CASSLGTGNEKLFF.